This T cell receptor (beta chain) was sequenced in a study of shared clonotypes between healthy human individuals. Trimming left V 5 bases short and J 3 bases short, with 9 bases between. The CDR3 is 13 amino acids. Germline V gives CDR1 LNHDA, CDR2 SQIVND (reference sequence). Every subset had its genomic DNA shared out evenly among several immunoSEQ plates. Some clones are missing from TCRdb's copy, which holds only in-frame ones; the method was immunoSEQ multiplex PCR. Here the sample spans over a million clones, 98% being singletons. Negatively enriched CD4+ T cells were divided by CD45RA into naive and memory.

This chain connects TRBV19 to TRBJ2-3; unclear D gene. This receptor was obtained from a man aged 30 to 45 in good health. Sequencing was performed on naive CD4+ T cells sorted from blood. Noted subset: CD45RA+ positively selected. In DNA, the CDR3 is TGTGCCAGTAGTTGGCAGAGGACAGATACGCAGTATTTT. This encodes CASSWQRTDTQYF. Variable domain in full (rest from reference TRBV19 and TRBJ2-3): DGGITQSPKYLFRKEGQNVTLSCEQNLNHDAMYWYRQDPGQGLRLIYYSQIVNDFQKGDIAEGYSVSREKKESFPLTVTSAQKNPTAFYLCASSWQRTDTQYFGPGTRLTVL.